This is a list of T cell receptor beta chains from one sample in a study of shared clonotypes between healthy human individuals. The method was immunoSEQ multiplex PCR; TCRdb's version includes in-frame clones alone and lacks a portion of them. The table has some 1,100,000 clones, around 78% seen once. Specimen: memory CD4+ T cells from PBMCs. These receptors came from a young man in good health. Some clones in this sample may be carry-over from other donors' samples. CDR3s include the opening cysteine and the closing phenylalanine or tryptophan. A D gene is named only where the DNA matches it firmly. Expanded clones are given a class, and other clones once, few, many or no size at all.

J: TRBJ2-3; D: NA; size: few; V: TRBV4-1; CDR3: CASSRMGGSTDTQYF; DNA: TGCGCCAGCAGCCGGATGGGCGGGAGCACAGATACGCAGTATTTT
J: TRBJ2-5; D: NA; size: NA; V: TRBV7-8; CDR3: CASSLEAKETQYF; DNA: TGTGCCAGCAGCTTAGAGGCCAAGGAGACCCAGTACTTC
J: TRBJ2-7; D: NA; size: once; V: TRBV10-3; CDR3: CASRGRAYEQYF; DNA: TGTGCCAGCAGGGGGAGGGCCTACGAGCAGTACTTC
J: TRBJ2-3; D: NA; size: NA; V: TRBV29-1; CDR3: CSVDTSWAFADTQYF; DNA: TGCAGCGTTGACACTTCTTGGGCTTTTGCAGATACGCAGTATTTT
J: TRBJ2-5; D: TRBD2; size: few; V: TRBV11-1; CDR3: CASSPISGRSETQYF; DNA: TGTGCCAGCAGCCCGATTAGCGGGAGGTCGGAGACCCAGTACTTC
J: TRBJ2-2; D: NA; size: NA; V: TRBV6-6; CDR3: CASSPTSNTGELFF; DNA: TGTGCCAGCAGCCCCACTTCCAACACCGGGGAGCTGTTTTTT
J: TRBJ2-1; D: NA; size: NA; V: TRBV7-7; CDR3: CASSLADETRLVDEQFF; DNA: TGTGCCAGCAGCTTAGCGGACGAGACTAGGTTGGTCGATGAGCAGTTCTTC
J: TRBJ2-7; D: TRBD2; size: few; V: TRBV11-3; CDR3: CASSQAGSSYEQYF; DNA: TGTGCCAGCAGCCAAGCGGGGAGCTCCTACGAGCAGTACTTC
J: TRBJ2-1; D: NA; size: NA; V: TRBV29-1; CDR3: CSGERAGYNEQFF; DNA: TGCAGCGGTGAAAGGGCTGGTTACAATGAGCAGTTCTTC
J: TRBJ1-4; D: TRBD1; size: NA; V: TRBV18; CDR3: CASSPIGQGGEKLFF; DNA: TGTGCCAGCTCACCAATCGGACAGGGAGGTGAAAAACTGTTTTTT
J: TRBJ1-5; D: NA; size: NA; V: TRBV5-1; CDR3: CASSLGQNQPQHF; DNA: TGCGCCAGCAGCTTGGGACAAAATCAGCCCCAGCATTTT
J: TRBJ1-5; D: NA; size: NA; V: TRBV5-8; CDR3: CASSLGDTGGQPQHF; DNA: TGTGCCAGCAGCTTAGGGGACACTGGCGGTCAGCCCCAGCATTTT
J: TRBJ2-1; D: NA; size: NA; V: TRBV30; CDR3: CAWSVSANSNEQFF; DNA: TGTGCCTGGAGTGTCAGTGCTAATTCCAATGAGCAGTTCTTC
J: TRBJ2-7; D: TRBD2; size: NA; V: TRBV11-2; CDR3: CASSLDTSASYEQYF; DNA: TGTGCCAGCAGCTTAGATACTAGCGCCTCCTACGAGCAGTACTTC
J: TRBJ2-5; D: TRBD1; size: NA; V: TRBV4-2; CDR3: CASSQNRDRVWETQYF; DNA: TGTGCCAGCAGCCAAAACCGGGACAGGGTGTGGGAGACCCAGTACTTC
J: TRBJ2-3; D: TRBD2; size: NA; V: TRBV7-3; CDR3: CASSPNQASGRLQYF; DNA: TGTGCCAGCAGCCCCAATCAAGCTAGCGGGAGGTTGCAGTATTTT
J: TRBJ2-1; D: TRBD2; size: NA; V: TRBV4-1; CDR3: CASSQVGLAGAYNEQFF; DNA: TGCGCCAGCAGCCAAGTGGGTCTAGCGGGAGCCTACAATGAGCAGTTCTTC
J: TRBJ2-7; D: NA; size: NA; V: TRBV7-9; CDR3: CASSQDVRGGHEQYF; DNA: TGCGCCAGCAGCCAAGATGTCAGGGGGGGCCACGAGCAGTACTTC
J: TRBJ2-3; D: NA; size: NA; V: TRBV6-1; CDR3: CASSVKVPDTQYF; DNA: TGTGCCAGCAGTGTTAAGGTCCCAGATACGCAGTATTTT
J: TRBJ1-1; D: TRBD1; size: NA; V: TRBV5-4; CDR3: CASSLGQEYTEAFF; DNA: TGTGCCAGCAGTTTAGGACAGGAGTACACTGAAGCTTTCTTT
J: TRBJ2-3; D: NA; size: once; V: TRBV9; CDR3: CASSVEWGAGDTQYF; DNA: TGTGCCAGCAGCGTAGAGTGGGGCGCAGGAGATACGCAGTATTTT
J: TRBJ1-3; D: NA; size: NA; V: TRBV10-3; CDR3: CAITPGRSSGNTIYF; DNA: TGTGCCATCACCCCGGGACGGAGCTCTGGAAACACCATATATTTT
J: TRBJ2-3; D: TRBD2; size: NA; V: TRBV29-1; CDR3: CSDRAGSGGRVGDTQYF; DNA: TGCAGCGACAGGGCGGGGAGTGGCGGGAGGGTAGGAGATACGCAGTATTTT
J: TRBJ2-3; D: TRBD2; size: NA; V: TRBV5-4; CDR3: CASSPSGRSTDTQYF; DNA: TGTGCCAGCAGTCCTAGCGGGAGGAGCACAGATACGCAGTATTTT
J: TRBJ2-5; D: NA; size: NA; V: TRBV5-1; CDR3: CASTQADALHTQYF; DNA: TGCGCCAGCACCCAGGCAGACGCTCTACATACCCAGTACTTC
J: TRBJ2-1; D: NA; size: NA; V: TRBV7-8; CDR3: CASSFQPASSYNEQFF; DNA: TGTGCCAGCAGCTTCCAGCCGGCTAGCTCCTACAATGAGCAGTTCTTC
J: TRBJ2-7; D: NA; size: NA; V: TRBV29-1; CDR3: CSVAWVGPGREQYF; DNA: TGCAGCGTCGCCTGGGTGGGCCCGGGCAGAGAGCAGTACTTC
J: TRBJ1-5; D: NA; size: NA; V: TRBV15; CDR3: CATSRALRQVSNQPQHF; DNA: TGTGCCACCAGCAGAGCCTTAAGACAGGTTAGCAATCAGCCCCAGCATTTT
J: TRBJ2-5; D: NA; size: once; V: TRBV14; CDR3: CASSRRTQETQYF; DNA: TGTGCCAGCAGCCGTCGGACCCAAGAGACCCAGTACTTC
J: TRBJ2-3; D: NA; size: NA; V: TRBV9; CDR3: CASSVGANPSTDTQYF; DNA: TGTGCCAGCAGCGTAGGGGCCAACCCTAGCACAGATACGCAGTATTTT
J: TRBJ1-1; D: TRBD1; size: few; V: TRBV7-8; CDR3: CASSPRQGPEAFF; DNA: TGTGCCAGCAGCCCCAGACAGGGTCCTGAAGCTTTCTTT
J: TRBJ2-1; D: TRBD2; size: NA; V: TRBV18; CDR3: CASSPTSGILLNEQFF; DNA: TGTGCCAGCTCACCAACCAGCGGGATCCTCCTCAATGAGCAGTTCTTC
J: TRBJ1-1; D: NA; size: many; V: TRBV10-3; CDR3: CAISEFGYGNTEAFF; DNA: TGTGCCATCAGTGAGTTCGGGTATGGGAACACTGAAGCTTTCTTT
J: TRBJ2-6; D: NA; size: NA; V: TRBV5-6; CDR3: CASSSTTGANVLTF; DNA: TGTGCCAGCAGCTCGACCACTGGGGCCAACGTCCTGACTTTC
J: TRBJ1-3; D: NA; size: NA; V: TRBV18; CDR3: CASSPDLFKAGNTIYF; DNA: TGTGCCAGCTCACCGGACCTCTTTAAAGCTGGAAACACCATATATTTT
J: TRBJ1-2; D: NA; size: NA; V: TRBV18; CDR3: CASSQDANYGYTF; DNA: TGTGCCAGCTCACAGGACGCTAACTATGGCTACACCTTC
J: TRBJ2-2; D: NA; size: NA; V: TRBV7-6; CDR3: CASSIQGGNTGELFF; DNA: TGTGCCAGCAGCATCCAGGGGGGGAACACCGGGGAGCTGTTTTTT
J: TRBJ1-2; D: TRBD1; size: NA; V: TRBV29-1; CDR3: CSTRTGYGYTF; DNA: TGCAGCACGAGGACAGGCTATGGCTACACCTTC
J: TRBJ2-5; D: TRBD1; size: NA; V: TRBV10-3; CDR3: CAISGGTGQETQYF; DNA: TGTGCCATCAGTGGAGGGACAGGACAAGAGACCCAGTACTTC
J: TRBJ2-1; D: NA; size: NA; V: TRBV18; CDR3: CASSPMTGGGYNEQFF; DNA: TGTGCCAGCTCACCTATGACAGGTGGGGGATACAATGAGCAGTTCTTC
J: TRBJ2-3; D: NA; size: few; V: TRBV5-1; CDR3: CASSLAPSPSTDTQYF; DNA: TGCGCCAGCAGCTTGGCGCCAAGTCCTAGCACAGATACGCAGTATTTT
J: TRBJ1-2; D: TRBD1; size: once; V: TRBV5-6; CDR3: CASSPSGQGTGGYTF; DNA: TGTGCCAGCAGCCCGTCGGGACAGGGGACAGGAGGCTACACCTTC
J: TRBJ1-1; D: NA; size: NA; V: TRBV6-1; CDR3: CASSEGSGNTEAFF; DNA: TGTGCCAGCAGTGAAGGGTCAGGGAACACTGAAGCTTTCTTT
J: TRBJ1-3; D: TRBD1; size: NA; V: TRBV9; CDR3: CASSQGGQAGNTIYF; DNA: TGTGCCAGCAGCCAGGGGGGTCAAGCTGGAAACACCATATATTTT
J: TRBJ2-3; D: NA; size: NA; V: TRBV5-1; CDR3: CASSLERIRADTQYF; DNA: TGCGCCAGCAGCTTGGAGAGGATAAGGGCAGATACGCAGTATTTT
J: TRBJ2-2; D: NA; size: few; V: TRBV5-1; CDR3: CASSLNGELFF; DNA: TGCGCCAGCAGCTTGAACGGGGAGCTGTTTTTT
J: TRBJ1-3; D: NA; size: once; V: TRBV7-8; CDR3: CAGGNGNTIYF; DNA: TGTGCTGGAGGGAATGGAAACACCATATATTTT
J: TRBJ2-3; D: NA; size: NA; V: TRBV9; CDR3: CASNGGRSTDTQYF; DNA: TGTGCCAGCAACGGAGGACGGAGCACAGATACGCAGTATTTT
J: TRBJ1-1; D: NA; size: NA; V: TRBV7-9; CDR3: CASSQQQGISEAFF; DNA: TGTGCCAGCAGCCAACAACAGGGAATCTCTGAAGCTTTCTTT
J: TRBJ2-7; D: NA; size: NA; V: TRBV7-3; CDR3: CASSPGPAPSYEQYF; DNA: TGTGCCAGCAGCCCCGGGCCAGCCCCCTCCTACGAGCAGTACTTC
J: TRBJ1-2; D: TRBD1; size: NA; V: TRBV19; CDR3: CASSDHRGYGYTF; DNA: TGTGCCAGTAGTGACCACAGGGGCTATGGCTACACCTTC
J: TRBJ2-1; D: TRBD1; size: NA; V: TRBV7-2; CDR3: CASSLVGGQGGSNEQFF; DNA: TGTGCCAGCAGCTTAGTAGGGGGACAGGGTGGAAGCAATGAGCAGTTCTTC
J: TRBJ2-1; D: TRBD2; size: NA; V: TRBV5-1; CDR3: CASSLGGRAIDEQFF; DNA: TGCGCCAGCAGCTTGGGCGGGAGGGCCATAGATGAGCAGTTCTTC
J: TRBJ1-5; D: NA; size: NA; V: TRBV6-1; CDR3: CASRWGPNSNQPQHF; DNA: TGTGCCAGCAGGTGGGGTCCCAATAGCAATCAGCCCCAGCATTTT